The 25 T cell receptor beta chains given below trace back to one sample, sequenced in a study of T-cell memory formation after mild COVID-19. TCRdb re-called the 5' RACE reads through MiXCR, storing one row per CDR3 protein. The table records some 29,000 distinct CDR3 sequences, more than 15% of them present only once. Sequencing was performed on PBMCs or a T cell subset sorted from them (not recorded which). Receptors were obtained from an adult who had mild COVID-19 (a few samples of this study predate the infection). Cell type and time point are not known.

This clonotype was seen at least ten times. V and J are TRBV9 and TRBJ1-2; 11 bases are a match to TRBD1. Germline loops: CDR1 SGDLS, CDR2 YYNGEE. The CDR3 totals 17 residues. V lost 0 bases, J lost 3 bases, and 7 bases stayed unmatched. The DNA of the CDR3 is TGTGCCAGCAGCGTAGCTACAGGGGGACAGGGGGACTATGGCTACACCTTC. Residues: CASSVATGGQGDYGYTF.

This clonotype is a singleton in its sample. The J gene is TRBJ2-7, the V gene TRBV6-5, with a possible D match to TRBD1 (5 bases). The CDR3 totals 13 residues. Germline V gene sequence: CDR1 MNHEY, CDR2 SVGAGI. The CDR3: CASRARNDAEQYF. CDR3 coding DNA: TGTGCATCCAGGGCGCGCAACGACGCCGAGCAGTACTTC.

In its sample, this clonotype was seen many times. The chain couples TRBV18 to TRBJ2-7; either TRBD1 or TRBD2 may supply D (5 bases each). The V gene lost 0 bases and the J gene lost 4 bases, with 16 bases spanning the gap. Germline V CDR1 and CDR2: KGHSH, LQKENI. This CDR3 is 16 amino acids long. Here the CDR3 reads CASSPPGTDVLYEQYF. The CDR3 coding sequence is TGTGCCAGCTCACCACCAGGGACGGATGTCCTGTACGAGCAGTACTTC. Full variable domain (rest looked up from reference TRBV18 and TRBJ2-7): NAGVMQNPRHLVRRRGQEARLRCSPMKGHSHVYWYRQLPEEGLKFMVYLQKENIIDESGMPKERFSAEFPKEGPSILRIQQVVRGDSAAYFCASSPPGTDVLYEQYFGPGTRLTVT.

The chain has TRBV5-1 and TRBJ1-5, with 11 bases matching TRBD1. J lost 6 bases, V lost 4 bases, and 9 bases had no gene match. Germline CDR1 and CDR2: SGHRS and YFSETQ. The CDR3 spans 16 residues. The CDR3 DNA is TGCGCCAGCAGCCCGTCCGGGACAGGGGGGGGTCAGCCCCAGCATTTT. Protein sequence: CASSPSGTGGGQPQHF. Together with reference TRBV5-1 and TRBJ1-5, the CDR3 gives the full variable domain: KAGVTQTPRYLIKTRGQQVTLSCSPISGHRSVSWYQQTPGQGLQFLFEYFSETQRNKGNFPGRFSGRQFSNSRSEMNVSTLELGDSALYLCASSPSGTGGGQPQHFGDGTRLSIL.

This rearrangement joins TRBV12-3 or TRBV12-4 to TRBJ2-5; 7 nucleotides align to TRBD2. With 7 bases clipped from V and 5 bases from J, the junction kept 16 bases outside the gene matches. This CDR3 is built from 16 residues. The CDR3 protein is CASTQTAGRERETQYF. The DNA of the CDR3 is TGTGCCAGCACGCAAACCGCCGGGCGGGAGAGGGAGACCCAGTACTTC.

In its sample, this clonotype was seen many times. The CDR3 DNA sequence: TGTGCCAGCAGCCCCTCTAGCGGTACCATCTACGAGCAGTACTTC. This translates into CASSPSSGTIYEQYF. The chain is built from TRBV7-2 and TRBJ2-7; 7 nucleotides match TRBD2. Germline V gene sequence: CDR1 SGHTA, CDR2 FQGNSA. V shed 5 bases, J shed 3 bases, and the junction held 10 bases outside the gene matches. The CDR3 has 15 residues.

This clonotype was counted many times. The chain carries TRBV20-1 and TRBJ1-5, with 9 bases matching TRBD1. CDR3 length: 15 residues. The J segment lost 2 bases and the V segment lost 5 bases, leaving 7 bases of the junction unmatched. Germline CDR1 DFQATT, CDR2 SNEGSKA (reference sequence). The CDR3, as DNA: TGCAGTGCTCCGAGTACAGGGGGCGGCAATCAGCCCCAGCATTTT. Translated: CSAPSTGGGNQPQHF.

This clonotype has ten or more counts. V is TRBV7-9 and J is TRBJ1-5; no definite D call. V was cut by 3 bases and J by 3 bases, with 9 bases left in between. The CDR3 consists of 14 residues. Germline CDR1 reads SEHNR; CDR2 reads FQNEAQ (reference sequence). This CDR3 is CASSLGGNNQPQHF. In nucleotides, the CDR3 is TGTGCCAGCAGCTTGGGAGGAAACAATCAGCCCCAGCATTTT.

Ten or more counts support this clonotype. The gene calls are TRBV7-2 and TRBJ1-1; D not certain. V dropped 1 base and J dropped 6 bases, with 9 bases sitting between them. This CDR3 region has 13 residues. In germline, CDR1 is SGHTA, CDR2 FQGNSA. The CDR3 DNA reads TGTGCCAGCAGCTTAGTAGCCTTGGCTGAAGCTTTCTTT. Its translation: CASSLVALAEAFF.

The chain uses TRBV2 and TRBJ2-1, with a weak D call TRBD2 (6 bases). CDR3 length: 17 residues. Germline lookup yields CDR1 SNHLY and CDR2 FYNNEI. Trimming removed 0 bases at V and 6 bases at J, with 18 bases between. CDR3 residues: CASSEASAGMAFNEQFF. The DNA for the CDR3 is TGTGCCAGCAGTGAAGCCTCCGCGGGGATGGCCTTCAATGAGCAGTTCTTC.

The chain recombines TRBV20-1 with TRBJ2-7; 9 nucleotides align to TRBD2. V lost 5 bases to trimming and J lost 3 bases; unmatched junction nucleotides: 11. Germline CDR1 DFQATT, CDR2 SNEGSKA (reference sequence). The CDR3 runs 15 residues. The CDR3 DNA sequence: TGCAGTGCTGCCCCCCCCGGGACTAGCTTCTACGAGCAGTACTTC. This encodes CSAAPPGTSFYEQYF.

The J gene is TRBJ1-2, the V gene TRBV3-1; D might be TRBD1 (6 bases). Germline V gene sequence: CDR1 LGHDT, CDR2 YNNKEL (reference sequence). The ends were cut back, 0 bases at V and 0 bases at J, with 17 bases in the middle. The CDR3 extends over 18 amino acids. This CDR3 is CASSQEGSDRRPNYGYTF. The CDR3 DNA follows: TGTGCCAGCAGCCAAGAAGGTTCGGACAGAAGACCTAACTATGGCTACACCTTC.

Only a few counts were recorded for this clonotype. J is TRBJ2-2 and V is TRBV21-1; the tabulated D call, TRBD1, remains unverified against the DNA. TRBV21-1 is a pseudogene segment. The CDR3 has 17 residues. This CDR3 reads CASSKGQDRGLTGELFF. The DNA for the CDR3 is TGTGCCAGCAGCAAAGGGCAGGACAGGGGGCTCACCGGGGAGCTGTTTTTT.

Ten or more counts support this clonotype. V and J are TRBV5-1 and TRBJ1-2; D unclear. V was shortened by 4 bases and J by 1 base, with 14 bases between the two germline ends. The germline V gene has CDR1 SGHRS and CDR2 YFSETQ. CDR3 length: 15 amino acids. CDR3 region: CASSISSTVNYGYTF. The CDR3 DNA is TGCGCCAGCAGCATAAGCTCTACGGTTAACTATGGCTACACCTTC.

This clonotype has at least ten counts. The chain joins TRBV20-1 to TRBJ2-1; possible D gene TRBD2, 6 bases. The length of the CDR3 is 14 residues. Trimming took 1 base from V and 5 from J, leaving 12 bases between them. Looked up from germline, CDR1 is DFQATT and CDR2 is SNEGSKA (reference sequence). The DNA for the CDR3 is TGCAGTGCTAGAGTTGGGACTCGGAACAATGAGCAGTTCTTC. Translation gives CSARVGTRNNEQFF.

In this sample, this clonotype turned up many times. The V call is TRBV20-1, the J call TRBJ2-1; the match to TRBD2 covers 14 bases. The CDR3 spans 18 residues. With V trimmed by 5 bases and J by 0 bases, 9 bases remained unmatched. From germline, CDR1 is DFQATT and CDR2 SNEGSKA (reference sequence). For the CDR3, the DNA is TGCAGTGCTCCCCGACTAGCGGGGGGGTCGAGCTCCTACAATGAGCAGTTCTTC. Translating it yields CSAPRLAGGSSSYNEQFF.

This clonotype counts as medium-sized. The J gene is TRBJ2-3, the V gene TRBV7-2, with D possibly TRBD1 on 7 matching bases. CDR3 length equals 15 residues. Germline V gene sequence: CDR1 SGHTA, CDR2 FQGNSA. V shed 6 bases and J shed 3 bases, with 16 bases lying between them. The CDR3 nucleotides are TGTGCCAGCAGGCCCTCGACAGGGAGGACAGATACGCAGTATTTT. This translates into CASRPSTGRTDTQYF.

This clonotype was found many times. The CDR3 sequence is CASSQVPGRAGTDTQYF. CDR3 nucleotide sequence: TGTGCCAGCAGCCAAGTCCCCGGGAGGGCCGGCACAGATACGCAGTATTTT. The chain is built from TRBV4-2 and TRBJ2-3, with TRBD2 matching over 8 bases. After removal of 1 base from V and 1 base from J, the junction contained 7 bases not matched to a gene. Germline V gene sequence: CDR1 LGHNA, CDR2 YNFKEQ. The CDR3 loop spans 17 amino acids.

The sample holds many counts of this clonotype. V gene TRBV5-1 combines with J gene TRBJ1-2; TRBD1 agrees at 9 bases. Germline V gene data show CDR1 as SGHRS and CDR2 as YFSETQ. The CDR3 length is 14 residues. J gave up 7 bases and V 3 bases, and 7 bases lay outside the gene matches. CDR3 DNA sequence: TGCGCCAGCAGCTGGGGACAGGGTAGTGGTGGCTACACCTTC. This encodes CASSWGQGSGGYTF.

This clonotype was seen many times. V gene TRBV9 combines with J gene TRBJ2-3, with D tentatively TRBD1 or TRBD2 (5 bases each). The germline V and J ends were trimmed by 1 base and 2 bases, with 8 bases remaining between them. This CDR3 has 14 amino acids. CDR1 is SGDLS, CDR2 YYNGEE, per germline. CDR3 sequence reads: CASSVKGTTDTQYF. CDR3 DNA sequence: TGTGCCAGCAGCGTAAAAGGGACCACAGATACGCAGTATTTT.

The sample holds many counts of this clonotype. The V and J genes are TRBV4-1 and TRBJ1-2; possible D gene TRBD1, 6 bases. Germline assignment: CDR1 MGHRA and CDR2 YSYEKL. This CDR3 spans 16 amino acids. Trimming left V 4 bases short and J 4 bases short, with 19 bases between. The CDR3 spells CASSRGGLTGTYGYTF. In DNA, the CDR3 is TGCGCCAGCAGCCGAGGGGGTTTGACAGGTACCTATGGCTACACCTTC.

The rearrangement links TRBV11-2 to TRBJ2-1; 7 bases fit TRBD2. The CDR3 contains 16 residues. Germline V lookup: CDR1 SGHAT, CDR2 FQNNGV. The V segment lost 1 base and the J segment 2 bases; nucleotides outside the gene matches: 5. CDR3 bases: TGTGCCAGCAGCTTAGTGGTCGGGAGGACCTACAATGAGCAGTTCTTC. The encoded protein is CASSLVVGRTYNEQFF.

At least ten counts were recorded for this clonotype. The chain uses TRBV11-2 and TRBJ2-3; D call uncertain. Per germline, CDR1 SGHAT and CDR2 FQNNGV. This CDR3 comprises 15 residues. Trimming took off 1 base at V and 0 bases at J, with 8 bases between the two ends. In DNA, the CDR3 is TGTGCCAGCAGCTTAGGCCCAGTAAGCACAGATACGCAGTATTTT. The encoded protein is CASSLGPVSTDTQYF.

This clonotype was counted at least ten times. This sequence joins TRBV9 and TRBJ2-1; a weak D match, TRBD2 (5 bases). This CDR3 comprises 15 residues. Per the germline V gene, CDR1 is SGDLS and CDR2 is YYNGEE. The germline V and J ends were trimmed by 0 bases and 4 bases, with 11 bases remaining between them. CDR3 amino acids: CASSVGISEYNEQFF. CDR3 nucleotides: TGTGCCAGCAGCGTAGGTATTAGCGAGTACAATGAGCAGTTCTTC. The whole variable domain, filled in from reference TRBV9 and TRBJ2-1, reads DSGVTQTPKHLITATGQRVTLRCSPRSGDLSVYWYQQSLDQGLQFLIQYYNGEERAKGNILERFSAQQFPDLHSELNLSSLELGDSALYFCASSVGISEYNEQFFGPGTRLTVL.

This clonotype appeared many times. The chain joins TRBV12-3 or TRBV12-4 to TRBJ2-1; perhaps TRBD1 as D (5 bases). Trimming left V 7 bases short and J 6 bases short, with 13 bases between. The CDR3 extends over 13 amino acids. CDR3 nucleotide sequence: TGTGCCAGCATGTTCAGGGAAGGCAATGAGCAGTTCTTC. Translation gives CASMFREGNEQFF.